This T cell receptor beta chain was profiled in a study of preoperative IRX-2 immunotherapy in early breast cancer. This CDR3 spans 12 amino acids. Germline CDR1 reads GTSNPN; CDR2 reads SVGIG (reference sequence). V shed 5 bases and J 15 bases; nucleotides not matched to a gene: 6. Treatment defined: preoperative locoregional IRX-2 cytokine immunotherapy. Preoperative locoregional IRX-2 cytokine immunotherapy was tested in the phase Ib source study. Only in-frame clones appear in the TCRdb table, and some are missing; sequencing was by immunoSEQ multiplex PCR. Counted here are 20,000 to 30,000 clones, roughly 90% occurring once; the ten biggest clones make up less than 35%.

This clonotype was obtained from a human donor with breast cancer. Source: tumor tissue, taken after IRX-2 immunotherapy. The chain is built from TRBV30 and TRBJ2-1; 14 bases agree with TRBD2. CDR3 nucleotide sequence: TGTGCCTGGGGACTAGCGGGGGGAAGTCGGTTCTTC. Its protein product is CAWGLAGGSRFF.